Detailed here is one T cell receptor beta chain. Its antigen remains unknown. Presence of unique molecular identifiers characterized the TCR beta cDNA libraries. TCRdb itself ran the PCR reads through MiXCR, one entry per CDR3 protein. The table shows over 150,000 distinct CDR3 sequences, with under 40% occurring only once. This sample is part of a study of post-analysis software for immune sequencing data. Overall study: Included courses were relapsing-remitting and secondary progressive multiple sclerosis; progressive-relapsing multiple sclerosis was also included. Study results and caveats: Strong same-batch co-clustering of samples appeared with F measure clustering.

The CDR3 is made up of 14 amino acids. CDR1 is SGHRS, CDR2 YFSETQ, per germline. The V end lost 4 bases, the J end lost 1 base, and 9 bases lay between the germline ends. The sample consisted of blood, taken after autologous hematopoietic stem cell transplantation. V gene TRBV5-1 combines with J gene TRBJ1-3; a possible D gene is TRBD1 (5 bases). This TCR was recovered from a girl aged 10-17 years with multiple sclerosis. CDR3 DNA: TGCGCCAGCAGCGCAGGGCGATCTGGAAACACCATATATTTT. Its translation: CASSAGRSGNTIYF. Full variable domain (missing parts from reference TRBV5-1 and TRBJ1-3): KAGVTQTPRYLIKTRGQQVTLSCSPISGHRSVSWYQQTPGQGLQFLFEYFSETQRNKGNFPGRFSGRQFSNSRSEMNVSTLELGDSALYLCASSAGRSGNTIYFGEGSWLTVV.